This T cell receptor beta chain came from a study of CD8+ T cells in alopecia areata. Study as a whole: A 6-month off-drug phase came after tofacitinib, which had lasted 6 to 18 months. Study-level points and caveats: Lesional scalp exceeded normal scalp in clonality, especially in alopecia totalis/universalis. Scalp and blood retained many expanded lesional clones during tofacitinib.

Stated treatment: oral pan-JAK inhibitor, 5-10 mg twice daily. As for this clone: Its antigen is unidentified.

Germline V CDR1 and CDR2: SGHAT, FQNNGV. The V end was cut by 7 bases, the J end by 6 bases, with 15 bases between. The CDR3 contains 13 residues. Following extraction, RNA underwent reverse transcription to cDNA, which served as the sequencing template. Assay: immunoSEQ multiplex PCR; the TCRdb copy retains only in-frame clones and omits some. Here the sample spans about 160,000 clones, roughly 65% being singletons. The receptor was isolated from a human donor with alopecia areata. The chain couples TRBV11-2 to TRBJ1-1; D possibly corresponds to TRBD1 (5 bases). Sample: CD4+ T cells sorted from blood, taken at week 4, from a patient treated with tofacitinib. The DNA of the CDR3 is TGTGCCAGCACGACAGCGCCTGAGTCTGAAGCTTTCTTT. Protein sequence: CASTTAPESEAFF. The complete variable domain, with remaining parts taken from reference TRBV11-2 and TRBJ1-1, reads EAGVAQSPRYKIIEKRQSVAFWCNPISGHATLYWYQQILGQGPKLLIQFQNNGVVDDSQLPKDRFSAERLKGVDSTLKIQPAKLEDSAVYLCASTTAPESEAFFGQGTRLTVV.